One T cell receptor (beta chain) is described in this entry. In germline, CDR1 is SGHAT, CDR2 FQNNGV. CDR3 length: 14 residues. Trimming took 4 bases from V and 4 from J; bases not matched to a gene: 5. The data are from a study of blood T cell repertoires in COVID-19. Looking at the study overall: Sources were T cells, B-cell-depleted T cells, or PBMCs; the material itself was cDNA or gDNA.

Only in-frame clones appear in the TCRdb table, and some are missing; sequencing was by immunoSEQ multiplex PCR. The repertoire holds about 47,000 clones, with 84% as singletons. The TCR sequence derives from a man between 45 and 60 years old with acute or convalescent COVID-19. Source material: peripheral blood. The chain combines TRBV11-2 with TRBJ1-2, with 8 bases fitting TRBD1. The DNA of the CDR3 is TGTGCCAGCAGCTCTACAGGGGGATTCTATGGCTACACCTTC. It encodes CASSSTGGFYGYTF. Full variable domain (rest looked up from reference TRBV11-2 and TRBJ1-2): EAGVAQSPRYKIIEKRQSVAFWCNPISGHATLYWYQQILGQGPKLLIQFQNNGVVDDSQLPKDRFSAERLKGVDSTLKIQPAKLEDSAVYLCASSSTGGFYGYTFGSGTRLTVV.